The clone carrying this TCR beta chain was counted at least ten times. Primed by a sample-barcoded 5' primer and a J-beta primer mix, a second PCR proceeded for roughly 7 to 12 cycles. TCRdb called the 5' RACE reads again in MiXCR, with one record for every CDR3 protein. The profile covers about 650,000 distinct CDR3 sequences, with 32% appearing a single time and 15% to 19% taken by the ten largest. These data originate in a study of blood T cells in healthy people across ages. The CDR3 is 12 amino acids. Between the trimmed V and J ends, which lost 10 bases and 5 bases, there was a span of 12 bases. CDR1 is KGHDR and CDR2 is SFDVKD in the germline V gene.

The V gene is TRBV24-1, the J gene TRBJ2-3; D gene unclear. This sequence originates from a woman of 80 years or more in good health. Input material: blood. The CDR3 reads CATAVTRDTQYF. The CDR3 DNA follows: TGTGCCACGGCCGTCACCCGAGATACGCAGTATTTT.